The TCR beta chain under discussion was sequenced for a study of blood T cell repertoires in COVID-19. Profiling relied on immunoSEQ multiplex PCR, and the TCRdb table lists in-frame clones only, not all of them. The repertoire holds about 280,000 clones, with roughly 89% as singletons. Germline lookup yields CDR1 SNHLY and CDR2 FYNNEI. The CDR3 is 16 amino acids. V was trimmed by 1 base and J by 1 base, leaving 8 bases between them. One Seattle source followed patients from active infection through their disease course. The sequence derives from a woman in her twenties or thirties with COVID-19, enrolled during active disease. Sequencing was performed on peripheral blood. The chain couples TRBV2 to TRBJ2-6; weak D call: TRBD2 (5 bases). The CDR3, as DNA: TGTGCCAGCAGTGAAGATGGAGGATCTGGGGCCAACGTCCTGACTTTC. This codes for CASSEDGGSGANVLTF.